The 29 T cell receptor beta chains in this list originate from one sample, sequenced in a study of a mutant IDH1 vaccine in newly diagnosed glioma. Time point described: baseline, week 1 (first vaccination visit). The treatment denotes: pre-vaccination baseline after standard-of-care therapy. TCRdb's table, derived via immunoSEQ multiplex PCR, lists solely in-frame clones and lacks some. The sample consists of about 92,000 clones, 80% to 90% of them appearing once. Sequencing used PBMCs, obtained from a glioma patient treated with radiotherapy, temozolomide or both. Receptors originate from a woman between 50 and 59 years old with glioma.

The chain couples TRBV7-2 to TRBJ2-7, with a possible D match to TRBD2 (6 bases). V lost 0 bases and J 3 bases, leaving 12 bases between the germline ends. Germline CDR1 is SGHTA and CDR2 is FQGNSA. CDR3 length: 15 amino acids. DNA of the CDR3: TGTGCCAGCAGCTTAGCCGGGCGGGGCCTCTACGAGCAGTACTTC. It translates to CASSLAGRGLYEQYF.

The chain has TRBV29-1 and TRBJ2-7; TRBD1 might be the D (6 bases). In germline, CDR1 is SQVTM, CDR2 ANQGSEA. The CDR3 covers 13 residues. V was cut by 4 bases and J by 6 bases, with 16 bases left in between. The CDR3 region has the DNA TGCAGCGTTGGGACGTCGCAGGGGCGCGAGCAGTACTTC. Translation gives CSVGTSQGREQYF.

The rearrangement uses TRBV4-1 and TRBJ1-1; the D gene is possibly TRBD1 (5 bases). Germline V gene data show CDR1 as MGHRA and CDR2 as YSYEKL. The CDR3 runs to 15 residues. The ends were cut back, 0 bases at V and 2 bases at J, with 10 bases in the middle. The CDR3 DNA sequence: TGCGCCAGCAGCCAAGAGGGGACTGTTAACACTGAAGCTTTCTTT. It is translated as CASSQEGTVNTEAFF.

The chain links TRBV6-5 to TRBJ1-3; the D gene is possibly TRBD1 (5 bases). V dropped 6 bases and J dropped 3 bases, with 12 bases sitting between them. The CDR3 consists of 14 residues. Germline values: CDR1 MNHEY, CDR2 SVGAGI. The CDR3 reads CASRSTEVGNTIYF. The DNA for the CDR3 is TGTGCCAGCAGGTCGACAGAAGTTGGAAACACCATATATTTT.

The gene calls are TRBV9 and TRBJ2-1; D perhaps matches TRBD1 (7 bases). Germline CDR1 SGDLS, CDR2 YYNGEE. V lost 1 base and J 5 bases, leaving 16 bases between the germline ends. This CDR3 is 16 amino acids long. The CDR3 protein is CASSVLSGGFNNEQFF. CDR3 nucleotides: TGTGCCAGCAGCGTACTGTCAGGGGGGTTCAACAATGAGCAGTTCTTC.

V usage is TRBV6-4 and J usage is TRBJ2-3; D possibly corresponds to TRBD1 (6 bases). The ends were cut back, 5 bases at V and 3 bases at J, with 12 bases in the middle. This CDR3 contains 14 residues. Per the germline V gene, CDR1 is MRHNA and CDR2 is SNTAGT. The DNA of the CDR3 is TGTGCCAGCAGTCACGATACAGGGACAGATACGCAGTATTTT. Amino acid sequence: CASSHDTGTDTQYF.

The rearrangement links TRBV19 to TRBJ1-5; D ambiguous. Germline V gives CDR1 LNHDA, CDR2 SQIVND (reference sequence). The CDR3 totals 14 residues. The V end was cut by 3 bases, the J end by 9 bases, with 15 bases between. In nucleotides, the CDR3 is TGTGCCAGTAGTATTGGACGTCAGCAGGCGCCCCAGCATTTT. Protein: CASSIGRQQAPQHF.

The V and J genes are TRBV7-9 and TRBJ1-1; 11 bases agree with TRBD1. Germline assignment: CDR1 SEHNR and CDR2 FQNEAQ (reference sequence). V lost 0 bases to trimming and J lost 1 base; unmatched junction nucleotides: 7. This CDR3 contains 18 residues. The CDR3 sequence: CASSLALDRGQRNTEAFF. The CDR3 DNA reads TGTGCCAGCAGCTTAGCATTGGACAGGGGGCAACGGAACACTGAAGCTTTCTTT.

The J gene is TRBJ2-2, the V gene TRBV7-2; no firm D call. V dropped 2 bases and J dropped 4 bases, with 14 bases sitting between them. CDR1 is SGHTA and CDR2 is FQGNSA in the germline V gene. This CDR3 comprises 16 residues. CDR3 nucleotides: TGTGCCAGCAGCTTATTGCCAGGTAGTTCCACCGGGGAGCTGTTTTTT. It is translated as CASSLLPGSSTGELFF. The variable domain in full, completed from reference TRBV7-2 and TRBJ2-2, reads GAGVSQSPSNKVTEKGKDVELRCDPISGHTALYWYRQSLGQGLEFLIYFQGNSAPDKSGLPSDRFSAERTGGSVSTLTIQRTQQEDSAVYLCASSLLPGSSTGELFFGEGSRLTVL.

This rearrangement joins TRBV2 to TRBJ2-1; no clear D. CDR1 and CDR2 from the germline V gene are SNHLY and FYNNEI. V was pared by 2 bases and J by 5 bases, with 4 bases between. CDR3 length equals 12 residues. The CDR3 DNA reads as TGTGCCAGCAGTGAAATCGACAATGAGCAGTTCTTC. It encodes CASSEIDNEQFF.

This rearrangement joins TRBV10-3 to TRBJ1-2, with D possibly matching TRBD1 (5 bases). V lost 3 bases to trimming and J lost 8 bases, with 13 bases between them. The V gene's germline CDR1 is ENHRY and CDR2 SYGVKD. This CDR3 contains 13 residues. The CDR3 nucleotides read TGTGCCATCAGTGACCGCCAGGGTACGGGCTACACCTTC. Translation: CAISDRQGTGYTF.

The chain recombines TRBV7-8 with TRBJ1-4; D is unclear. CDR1 is SGHVS and CDR2 is FQNEAQ in the germline V gene. V was cut by 1 base and J by 8 bases, with 14 bases left in between. CDR3 length: 15 residues. Here the CDR3 DNA reads TGTGCCAGCAGCTTAGTGCGCGAAGGAGGCGAAAAACTGTTTTTT. Protein: CASSLVREGGEKLFF.

V gene TRBV19 combines with J gene TRBJ2-2, with D possibly being TRBD2 (7 bases). The length of the CDR3 is 16 residues. The V end was cut by 3 bases, the J end by 4 bases, with 15 bases between. Looked up from germline, CDR1 is LNHDA and CDR2 is SQIVND (reference sequence). CDR3 residues: CASSIRGARGTGELFF. The CDR3 bases are TGTGCCAGTAGTATTCGGGGGGCGCGCGGCACCGGGGAGCTGTTTTTT.

The chain links TRBV29-1 to TRBJ2-3; D is possibly TRBD2 (6 bases). Germline CDR1 and CDR2: SQVTM and ANQGSEA. This CDR3 region has 13 residues. V lost 6 bases and J 0 bases, leaving 10 bases between the germline ends. CDR3 protein: CSVGTHSTDTQYF. CDR3 DNA: TGCAGCGTCGGGACTCATAGCACAGATACGCAGTATTTT.

A few counts support this clone. The V gene is TRBV5-1, the J gene TRBJ1-2; 7 bases match TRBD1. The length of the CDR3 is 18 residues. After removal of 3 bases from V and 0 bases from J, the junction contained 14 bases not matched to a gene. Germline loops: CDR1 SGHRS, CDR2 YFSETQ. The DNA for the CDR3 is TGCGCCAGCAGCTGGCCGCAAAGACAGGGAGAAGCTAACTATGGCTACACCTTC. Translating it yields CASSWPQRQGEANYGYTF.

This clone appeared a single time. The rearrangement joins TRBV2 to TRBJ1-2; D remains ambiguous. The CDR3 has 13 amino acids. V was clipped by 1 base and J by 3 bases, with 6 bases between them. Germline V CDR1 and CDR2: SNHLY, FYNNEI. CDR3 DNA: TGTGCCAGCAGTGAAGACGGACACTATGGCTACACCTTC. It specifies CASSEDGHYGYTF.

The V call is TRBV9, the J call TRBJ2-5; 12 nucleotides match TRBD2. The junction had 1 base not matched to a gene; V was cut back by 0 bases and J by 1 base. The CDR3 runs to 16 residues. Germline V gives CDR1 SGDLS, CDR2 YYNGEE. The CDR3 here is CASSVGLAGAQETQYF. CDR3 in DNA: TGTGCCAGCAGCGTAGGACTAGCGGGGGCCCAAGAGACCCAGTACTTC.

V gene TRBV6-5 combines with J gene TRBJ2-7, with 7 positions matching TRBD2. Germline V gene data show CDR1 as MNHEY and CDR2 as SVGAGI. This CDR3 has 12 amino acids. Trimming at V came to 9 bases and at J to 3 bases, leaving 5 bases not matched to a gene. The CDR3 here is CARGRGYYEQYF. The DNA for the CDR3 is TGTGCCAGAGGGCGGGGGTACTACGAGCAGTACTTC.

This chain joins TRBV7-9 and TRBJ1-1; tentative D call: TRBD1 (5 bases). The CDR3 extends over 13 amino acids. Germline V gene data show CDR1 as SEHNR and CDR2 as FQNEAQ (reference sequence). With 1 base removed from V and 13 bases from J, the gap between germline ends came to 16 bases. The CDR3 DNA sequence: TGTGCCAGCAGCTTAGTGACTAGCACGGGGGGTTTCTTT. Translating gives CASSLVTSTGGFF. The full variable domain, completed using reference TRBV7-9 and TRBJ1-1, is DTGVSQNPRHKITKRGQNVTFRCDPISEHNRLYWYRQTLGQGPEFLTYFQNEAQLEKSRLLSDRFSAERPKGSFSTLEIQRTEQGDSAMYLCASSLVTSTGGFFGQGTRLTVV.

The chain carries TRBV25-1 and TRBJ1-4; the match to TRBD1 covers 9 bases. CDR3 length: 15 residues. Losses at the gene ends were 3 bases for V and 9 bases for J; bases not matched to a gene: 8. Per germline, CDR1 MGHDK and CDR2 SYGVNS. CDR3 in DNA: TGTGCCAGCAGTGAGTGGGACGGACAGGGGAAAAAACTGTTTTTT. It codes for CASSEWDGQGKKLFF.

The chain is built from TRBV19 and TRBJ2-3; TRBD2 matches 14 bases. Germline loops: CDR1 LNHDA, CDR2 SQIVND (reference sequence). The CDR3 extends over 19 amino acids. The V segment lost 5 bases and the J segment 4 bases; nucleotides outside the gene matches: 14. The CDR3: CASSSWTSGGRYTPDTQYF. For the CDR3, the DNA is TGTGCCAGTAGTTCCTGGACTAGCGGGGGGCGATATACACCAGATACGCAGTATTTT.

The CDR3 DNA reads TGTGCCAGCAGCCCAAGAAAACTAGATACGCAGTATTTT. It is translated as CASSPRKLDTQYF. The V call is TRBV7-6, the J call TRBJ2-3; D gene ambiguous. Germline CDR1 is SGHVS and CDR2 is FNYEAQ. The CDR3 extends over 13 amino acids. V was pared by 5 bases and J by 5 bases, with 11 bases between.

The gene calls are TRBV29-1 and TRBJ2-1; TRBD1 aligns across 7 bases. J gave up 5 bases and V 8 bases, and 9 bases lay outside the gene matches. The CDR3 contains 13 residues. CDR1 is SQVTM, CDR2 ANQGSEA, per germline. CDR3 loop: CSPVRGQNNEQFF. CDR3 coding DNA: TGCAGCCCCGTAAGGGGGCAAAACAATGAGCAGTTCTTC.

This clone was recorded once. This rearrangement joins TRBV10-3 to TRBJ2-5; 7 bases are shared with TRBD1. This CDR3 comprises 14 residues. Germline V gene lookup returns CDR1 ENHRY and CDR2 SYGVKD. Germline trimming cut 2 bases from V and 2 bases from J; bases unmatched to any gene: 2. The chain's CDR3 is CAISETDRQETQYF. CDR3 DNA sequence: TGTGCCATCAGTGAGACGGACAGGCAAGAGACCCAGTACTTC.

The V gene is TRBV7-2, the J gene TRBJ2-2, with 12 bases matching TRBD2. CDR1 and CDR2 from the germline V gene are SGHTA and FQGNSA. This CDR3 spans 18 amino acids. The V segment lost 3 bases and the J segment 7 bases; nucleotides outside the gene matches: 12. CDR3 sequence (DNA): TGTGCCAGCAGCTTTCTCACTCTAGCGGGGGGGAAGATCGGGGAGCTGTTTTTT. This gives the protein CASSFLTLAGGKIGELFF.

This chain joins TRBV19 and TRBJ1-4; D gene ambiguous. V lost 4 bases and J 5 bases, leaving 8 bases between the germline ends. The CDR3 runs 13 residues. Looked up from germline, CDR1 is LNHDA and CDR2 is SQIVND (reference sequence). The chain's CDR3 is CASSRQPNEKLFF. In DNA, the CDR3 is TGTGCCAGTAGTAGGCAGCCAAATGAAAAACTGTTTTTT.

The chain links TRBV19 to TRBJ1-2; unclear D gene. The length of the CDR3 is 15 residues. V was shortened by 7 bases and J by 8 bases, with 23 bases between the two germline ends. Germline loops: CDR1 LNHDA, CDR2 SQIVND (reference sequence). Here the CDR3 DNA reads TGTGCCAGTAACCCGGGTGGGGTTCTCGGTGGGGGCTACACCTTC. Amino acid sequence: CASNPGGVLGGGYTF. Complete variable domain (other parts from reference TRBV19 and TRBJ1-2): DGGITQSPKYLFRKEGQNVTLSCEQNLNHDAMYWYRQDPGQGLRLIYYSQIVNDFQKGDIAEGYSVSREKKESFPLTVTSAQKNPTAFYLCASNPGGVLGGGYTFGSGTRLTVV.

The table lists this clone with a few counts. The chain carries TRBV2 and TRBJ1-1, with TRBD1 matching over 9 bases. The CDR3 sequence is 14 residues long. The germline V gene has CDR1 SNHLY and CDR2 FYNNEI. V shed 3 bases and J 4 bases; nucleotides not matched to a gene: 3. As DNA, the CDR3 is TGTGCCAGCAGTGAGACAGGGGGGACCACTGAAGCTTTCTTT. It specifies CASSETGGTTEAFF.

The chain uses TRBV9 and TRBJ2-1, with unresolved D. V was shortened by 3 bases and J by 5 bases, with 12 bases between the two germline ends. This CDR3 spans 14 amino acids. CDR1 and CDR2 from the germline V gene are SGDLS and YYNGEE. In nucleotides, the CDR3 is TGTGCCAGCAGCGCAAGACGACACAACAATGAGCAGTTCTTC. It translates to CASSARRHNNEQFF. Supplemented by reference TRBV9 and TRBJ2-1, the full variable domain reads DSGVTQTPKHLITATGQRVTLRCSPRSGDLSVYWYQQSLDQGLQFLIQYYNGEERAKGNILERFSAQQFPDLHSELNLSSLELGDSALYFCASSARRHNNEQFFGPGTRLTVL.